This T cell receptor beta chain was sequenced in a study of PD-L1 blockade in urothelial cancer. Study context: From about 2014, patients received atezolizumab, given as 1,200 mg intravenously every 3 weeks. At 3 weeks (second dose) and 6 weeks after starting treatment, blood was analyzed. Peripheral blood specimens exhibited a median yield of about 140,000 T cells.

Profiling relied on immunoSEQ multiplex PCR, and the TCRdb table lists in-frame clones only, not all of them. The sample consists of about 82,000 clones, about 90% of them appearing once. In its sample, this clone was seen once. Germline loops: CDR1 SGHKS, CDR2 YYEKEE (reference sequence). V gave up 5 bases and J gave up 2 bases, with 11 bases separating them. This CDR3 region has 13 residues. The sample here was PBMCs, taken around atezolizumab (anti-PD-L1) treatment. The source is an older woman with urothelial cancer. The rearrangement joins TRBV5-5 to TRBJ2-7, with unresolved D. The chain's CDR3 is CASRETATYEQYF. The CDR3 DNA reads TGTGCCAGCAGAGAGACTGCTACCTACGAGCAGTACTTC.